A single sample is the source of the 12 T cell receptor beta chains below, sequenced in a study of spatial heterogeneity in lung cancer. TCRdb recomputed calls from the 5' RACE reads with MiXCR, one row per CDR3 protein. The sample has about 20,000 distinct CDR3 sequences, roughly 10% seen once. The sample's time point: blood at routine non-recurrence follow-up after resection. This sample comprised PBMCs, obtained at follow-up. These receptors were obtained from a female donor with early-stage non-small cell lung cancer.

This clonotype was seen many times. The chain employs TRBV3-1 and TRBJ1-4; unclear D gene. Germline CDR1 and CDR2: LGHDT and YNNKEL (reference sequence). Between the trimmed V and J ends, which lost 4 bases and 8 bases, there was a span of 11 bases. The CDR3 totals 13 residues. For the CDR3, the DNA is TGTGCCAGCAGCCTAGCTGGGCGAGAAAAACTGTTTTTT. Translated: CASSLAGREKLFF.

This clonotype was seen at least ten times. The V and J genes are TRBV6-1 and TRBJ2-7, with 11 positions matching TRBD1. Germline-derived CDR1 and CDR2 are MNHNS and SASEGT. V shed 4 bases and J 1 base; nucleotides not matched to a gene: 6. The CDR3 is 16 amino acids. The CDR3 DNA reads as TGTGCCAGCAGTGCCGGACAGGGGGCGGTTTCCTACGAGCAGTACTTC. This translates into CASSAGQGAVSYEQYF.

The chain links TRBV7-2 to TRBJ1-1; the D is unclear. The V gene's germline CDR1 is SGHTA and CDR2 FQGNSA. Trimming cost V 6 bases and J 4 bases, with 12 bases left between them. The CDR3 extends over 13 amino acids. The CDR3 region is CASRDLYLTEAFF. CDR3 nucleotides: TGTGCCAGCAGGGACTTATACCTCACTGAAGCTTTCTTT.

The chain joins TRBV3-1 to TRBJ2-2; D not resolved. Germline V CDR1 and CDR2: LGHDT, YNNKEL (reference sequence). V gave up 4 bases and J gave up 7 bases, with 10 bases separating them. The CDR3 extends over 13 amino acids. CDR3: CASSPRFGGELFF. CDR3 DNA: TGTGCCAGCAGCCCCCGGTTTGGCGGGGAGCTGTTTTTT.

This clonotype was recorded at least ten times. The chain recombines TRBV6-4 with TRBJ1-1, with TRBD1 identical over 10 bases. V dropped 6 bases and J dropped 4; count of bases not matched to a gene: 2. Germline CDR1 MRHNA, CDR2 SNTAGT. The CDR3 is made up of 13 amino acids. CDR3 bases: TGTGCCAGCAGCCGGACAGGGGGCACTGAAGCTTTCTTT. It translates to CASSRTGGTEAFF.

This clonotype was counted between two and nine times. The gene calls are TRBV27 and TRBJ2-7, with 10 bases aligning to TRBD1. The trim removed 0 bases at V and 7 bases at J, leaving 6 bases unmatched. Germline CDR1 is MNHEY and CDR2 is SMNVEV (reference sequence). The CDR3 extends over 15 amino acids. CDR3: CASSLSYRTGGEQYF. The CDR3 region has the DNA TGTGCCAGCAGTTTATCGTATCGGACAGGGGGGGAGCAGTACTTC.

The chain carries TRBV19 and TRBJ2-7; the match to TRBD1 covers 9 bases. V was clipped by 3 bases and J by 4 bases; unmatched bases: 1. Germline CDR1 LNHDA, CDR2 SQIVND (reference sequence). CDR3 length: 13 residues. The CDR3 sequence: CASSMTGGYEQYF. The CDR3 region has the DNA TGTGCCAGTAGTATGACAGGGGGGTACGAGCAGTACTTC.

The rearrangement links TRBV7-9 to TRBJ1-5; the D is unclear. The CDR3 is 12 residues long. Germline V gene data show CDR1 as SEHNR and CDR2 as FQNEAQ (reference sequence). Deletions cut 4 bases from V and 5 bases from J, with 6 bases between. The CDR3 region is CASSSNHQPQHF. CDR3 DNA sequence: TGTGCCAGCAGCTCGAACCATCAGCCCCAGCATTTT.

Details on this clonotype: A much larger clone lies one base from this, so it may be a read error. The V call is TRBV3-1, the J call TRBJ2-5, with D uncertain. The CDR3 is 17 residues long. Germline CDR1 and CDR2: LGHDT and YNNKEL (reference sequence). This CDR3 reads CVSSQELSWEGRETQYF. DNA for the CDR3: TGTGTCAGCAGCCAAGAGCTCTCGTGGGAAGGGCGTGAGACCCAGTACTTC.

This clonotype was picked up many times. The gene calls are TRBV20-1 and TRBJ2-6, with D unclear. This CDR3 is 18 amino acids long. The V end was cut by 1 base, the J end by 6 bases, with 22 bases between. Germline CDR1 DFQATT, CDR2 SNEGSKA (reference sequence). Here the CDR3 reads CSARVHRVMGWEANVLTF. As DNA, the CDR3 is TGCAGTGCTAGAGTCCACCGCGTGATGGGGTGGGAGGCCAACGTCCTGACTTTC.

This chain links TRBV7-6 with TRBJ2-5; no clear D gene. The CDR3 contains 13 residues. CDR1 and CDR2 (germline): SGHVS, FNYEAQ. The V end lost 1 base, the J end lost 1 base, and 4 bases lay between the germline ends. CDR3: CASSLGTQETQYF. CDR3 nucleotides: TGTGCCAGCAGCTTAGGGACCCAAGAGACCCAGTACTTC.

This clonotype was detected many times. CDR3 amino acids: CASSYSHSESEAFF. The DNA of the CDR3 is TGTGCCAGCAGTTACTCCCATAGCGAATCTGAAGCTTTCTTT. The rearrangement uses TRBV6-6 and TRBJ1-1; D uncertain. Per germline, CDR1 MNHNY and CDR2 SVGAGI (reference sequence). There are 14 residues in the CDR3. The V end lost 0 bases, the J end lost 6 bases, and 11 bases lay between the germline ends.